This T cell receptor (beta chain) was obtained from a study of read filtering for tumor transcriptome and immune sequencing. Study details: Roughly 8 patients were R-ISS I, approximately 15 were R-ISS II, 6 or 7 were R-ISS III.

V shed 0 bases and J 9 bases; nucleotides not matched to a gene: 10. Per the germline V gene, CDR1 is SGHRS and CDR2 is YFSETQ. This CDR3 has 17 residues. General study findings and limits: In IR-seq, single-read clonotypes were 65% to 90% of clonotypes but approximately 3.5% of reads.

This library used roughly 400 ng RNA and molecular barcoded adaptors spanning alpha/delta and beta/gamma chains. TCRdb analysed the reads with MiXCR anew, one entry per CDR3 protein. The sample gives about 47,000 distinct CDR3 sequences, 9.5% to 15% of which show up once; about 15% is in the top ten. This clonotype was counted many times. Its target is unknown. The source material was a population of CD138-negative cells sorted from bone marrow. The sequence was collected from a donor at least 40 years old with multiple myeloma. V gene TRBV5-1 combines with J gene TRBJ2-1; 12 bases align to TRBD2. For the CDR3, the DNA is TGCGCCAGCAGCTTGGCCGAAGGACTAGCGGGATTTAGTGAGCAGTTCTTC. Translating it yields CASSLAEGLAGFSEQFF.